The T cell receptor beta chain described here comes from a study of blood T cell repertoires in COVID-19. Across the whole study: Collection of acute and convalescent COVID-19 samples took place in the United States, Italy and Spain. T cells, B-cell-depleted T cells, or PBMCs supplied cDNA or gDNA.

Per the authors' pipeline: Amplification of reference gene primers was used by the study to estimate nucleated cell counts. Here immunoSEQ multiplex PCR was the method, and the copy in TCRdb shows in-frame clones only, minus some. That table supplies the V and J calls and clone size; D and trimming were determined from the DNA. The data hold 200,000 to 250,000 clones, with approximately 83% observed a single time. CDR1 MNHEY and CDR2 SVGAGI come from the germline V gene. The CDR3 is made up of 13 amino acids. Trimming left V 0 bases short and J 2 bases short, with 5 bases between. Sequencing was done on a sample of peripheral blood. The clonotype comes from a man aged 30-40 years who had recovered from COVID-19. This chain joins TRBV6-5 and TRBJ2-7; D uncertain. The CDR3 protein is CASSYSSAYEQYF. The DNA for the CDR3 is TGTGCCAGCAGTTACTCCTCGGCCTACGAGCAGTACTTC.